Sequencing of this T cell receptor (beta chain) was carried out in a study of cytomegalovirus exposure and HLA in healthy donors. Study outcomes and limitations: Some public TCRs appeared in many individuals, while most sequences were rare. Associated with cytomegalovirus, according to the listing, were some 180 TCR beta chains.

Produced via immunoSEQ multiplex PCR; TCRdb's table is partial and in-frame only. Seen here are about 130,000 clones, around 95% observed once, and the top ten hold approximately 1.5%. On this clone itself: As yet, its antigen is unknown.

This receptor was obtained from a young man in good health and CMV-seronegative. Sequences were obtained from PBMCs.

This CDR3 is CASSSRTGIGDEQYF. The CDR3 region has the DNA TGTGCCAGCAGCTCACGGACAGGGATTGGGGACGAGCAGTACTTC. The chain recombines TRBV7-8 with TRBJ2-7; 8 bases fit TRBD1. V gave up 4 bases and J gave up 5 bases; unmatched junction bases: 10. The CDR3 has 15 amino acids. CDR1 is SGHVS, CDR2 FQNEAQ, per germline.